These 5 T cell receptor beta chains share one sample of origin, sequenced in a study of blood T cells in healthy people across ages. A J-beta primer mix and a sample-barcoded 5' primer were used in a second PCR of about 7 to 12 cycles. TCRdb reprocessed the 5' RACE reads with MiXCR, giving one entry per CDR3 protein. Counted here are around 1,000,000 distinct CDR3 sequences, roughly a quarter occurring once; the ten biggest clones make up less than 0.75%. The same sample was also studied in work on T cells of mothers and their children.

The sequenced material came from blood. The origin of the receptors is a girl aged 2-10 years in good health.

V and J are TRBV19 and TRBJ2-3; possibly TRBD1 for D (6 bases). Germline V gene lookup returns CDR1 LNHDA and CDR2 SQIVND (reference sequence). V was trimmed by 10 bases and J by 2 bases, leaving 10 bases between them. This CDR3 has 12 amino acids. Written as DNA, the CDR3 is TGTGCCACCAGGGGATTCACAGATACGCAGTATTTT. Its protein product is CATRGFTDTQYF.

Only a few counts were recorded for this clonotype. This rearrangement joins TRBV12-3 or TRBV12-4 to TRBJ2-2; D gene unclear. The CDR3 has 14 residues. V lost 6 bases to trimming and J lost 3 bases, with 11 bases between them. As DNA, the CDR3 is TGTGCCAGCAGCCTAACCGTAGACACCGGGGAGCTGTTTTTT. Encoded protein: CASSLTVDTGELFF.

The chain recombines TRBV19 with TRBJ1-1, with 7 bases that match TRBD1. CDR3 size: 13 residues. The ends lost 5 bases at V and 7 bases at J; junction bases unmatched: 7. Per germline, CDR1 LNHDA and CDR2 SQIVND (reference sequence). CDR3 sequence reads: CASSYRDSLEAFF. The CDR3 DNA is TGTGCCAGTAGTTACCGGGACAGCCTTGAAGCTTTCTTT. Full variable domain (rest looked up from reference TRBV19 and TRBJ1-1): DGGITQSPKYLFRKEGQNVTLSCEQNLNHDAMYWYRQDPGQGLRLIYYSQIVNDFQKGDIAEGYSVSREKKESFPLTVTSAQKNPTAFYLCASSYRDSLEAFFGQGTRLTVV.

This clonotype was observed a handful of times. The V and J genes are TRBV14 and TRBJ1-2; D is undetermined. Trimming removed 4 bases at V and 5 bases at J, with 11 bases between. Germline-derived CDR1 and CDR2 are SGHDN and FVKESK. This CDR3 comprises 13 residues. Written as DNA, the CDR3 is TGTGCCAGCAGCCCGTCCCTAAGATATGGCTACACCTTC. Its protein is CASSPSLRYGYTF.

This clonotype has only a few counts. The chain employs TRBV7-9 and TRBJ2-1; D remains unclear. V was shortened by 2 bases and J by 6 bases, with 8 bases between the two germline ends. This CDR3 comprises 13 residues. Germline loops: CDR1 SEHNR, CDR2 FQNEAQ (reference sequence). The DNA of the CDR3 is TGTGCCAGCAGCTTAATGGCTCGCAATGAGCAGTTCTTC. The encoded protein is CASSLMARNEQFF.